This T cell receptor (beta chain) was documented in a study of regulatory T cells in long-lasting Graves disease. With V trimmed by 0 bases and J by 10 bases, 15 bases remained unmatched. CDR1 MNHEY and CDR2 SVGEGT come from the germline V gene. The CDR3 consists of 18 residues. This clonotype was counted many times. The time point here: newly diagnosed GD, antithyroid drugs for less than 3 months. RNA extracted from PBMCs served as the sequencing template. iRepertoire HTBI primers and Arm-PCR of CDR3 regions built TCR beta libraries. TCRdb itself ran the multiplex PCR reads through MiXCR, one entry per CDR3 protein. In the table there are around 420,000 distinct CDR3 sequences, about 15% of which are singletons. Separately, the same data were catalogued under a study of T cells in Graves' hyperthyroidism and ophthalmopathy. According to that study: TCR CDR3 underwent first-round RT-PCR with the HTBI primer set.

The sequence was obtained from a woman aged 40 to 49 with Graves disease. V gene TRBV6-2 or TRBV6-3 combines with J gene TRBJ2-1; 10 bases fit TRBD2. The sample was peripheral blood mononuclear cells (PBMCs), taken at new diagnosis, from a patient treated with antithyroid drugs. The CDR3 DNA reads TGTGCCAGCAGTTACTCGTTGTTTCCTAGCGGGAGTTCAGGGGAGCAGTTCTTC. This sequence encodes CASSYSLFPSGSSGEQFF.